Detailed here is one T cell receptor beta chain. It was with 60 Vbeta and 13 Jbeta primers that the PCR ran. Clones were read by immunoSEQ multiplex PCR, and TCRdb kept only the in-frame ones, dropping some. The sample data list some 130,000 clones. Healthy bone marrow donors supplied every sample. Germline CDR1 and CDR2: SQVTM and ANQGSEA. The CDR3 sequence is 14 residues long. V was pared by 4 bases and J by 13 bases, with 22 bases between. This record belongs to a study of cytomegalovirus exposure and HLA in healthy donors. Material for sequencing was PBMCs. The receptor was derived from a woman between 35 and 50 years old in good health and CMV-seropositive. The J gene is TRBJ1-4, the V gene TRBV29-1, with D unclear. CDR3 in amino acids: CSVAQTPGNDRLFF. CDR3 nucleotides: TGCAGCGTTGCCCAAACTCCGGGGAATGATCGACTGTTTTTT.